These T cell receptor beta chains were read from a single sample in a study of T cells in localized non-small cell lung cancer. Profiling relied on immunoSEQ multiplex PCR, and the TCRdb table lists in-frame clones only, not all of them. The repertoire holds some 28,000 clones, 85% to 90% seen once, with approximately 3% in the top ten. The sequencing here drew on peripheral blood, taken before any cancer treatment. The source is a woman between 18 and 55 years old with stage I lung adenocarcinoma. CDR3s include the opening cysteine and the closing phenylalanine or tryptophan. The D gene is left open where the match is weak. Size is stated for part of the rows, as once, few or many counts, or as a class when the clone is expanded.

DNA	CDR3	D	J	V	size
TGTGCCAGCAGCGGCGCTAACACAGATACGCAGTATTTT	CASSGANTDTQYF	-	TRBJ2-3	TRBV9	-
TGTGCCAGCAACCCCGGGGGGACACAGAATTCACCCCTCCACTTT	CASNPGGTQNSPLHF	-	TRBJ1-6	TRBV28	-
TGTGCCAGTAGTATAGGTGGCGGGACGTTGAGCGGGCGCGAGCAGTACTTC	CASSIGGGTLSGREQYF	-	TRBJ2-7	TRBV19	-
TGTGCCAGCAGCTTAGTGACACCCAACACTGAAGCTTTCTTT	CASSLVTPNTEAFF	-	TRBJ1-1	TRBV11-3	-
TGTGCCAGCAGCACCCAGGGCACAGATACGCAGTATTTT	CASSTQGTDTQYF	-	TRBJ2-3	TRBV9	-
TGTGCCAGCAGCCAGACTAGCGGCACTTCCTACGAGCAGTACTTC	CASSQTSGTSYEQYF	TRBD2	TRBJ2-7	TRBV6-5	-
TGTGCCAGCAGCTCACAGCAGGGGATGAACACTGAAGCTTTCTTT	CASSSQQGMNTEAFF	-	TRBJ1-1	TRBV7-8	-
TGTGCCAGTAGTCTTTTCGGGGAGCTGTTTTTT	CASSLFGELFF	-	TRBJ2-2	TRBV19	-
TGTGCCAGCACACGGCGGGACAACCAGGGAACTGAAGCTTTCTTT	CASTRRDNQGTEAFF	-	TRBJ1-1	TRBV7-8	-
TGTGCCACGAACACAGGTCCATATGGCTACACCTTC	CATNTGPYGYTF	-	TRBJ1-2	TRBV25-1	-
TGTGCCAGCAGCTGGAACTCGGGGTATTCCTACGAGCAGTACTTC	CASSWNSGYSYEQYF	-	TRBJ2-7	TRBV7-2	-
TGCGCCAGCAGCTTGGGGACTAGCTCAGATACGCAGTATTTT	CASSLGTSSDTQYF	TRBD2	TRBJ2-3	TRBV5-1	-
TGTGCCAGCAGCCCCCGGACTAGCGGGAATCTCGAGCAGTACTTC	CASSPRTSGNLEQYF	TRBD2	TRBJ2-7	TRBV6-6	once
TGTGCCAGTAGTGGACAGGGTTATCTCGCCCAGCATTTT	CASSGQGYLAQHF	TRBD1	TRBJ1-5	TRBV19	-
TGTGCCAGCAGTTCACAGGGGGCTTTTGGAGTGGAAGAGACCCAGTACTTC	CASSSQGAFGVEETQYF	TRBD1	TRBJ2-5	TRBV28	-
TGTGCCAGCAGCCCCAACCGGGACAGCTACGAGCAGTACTTC	CASSPNRDSYEQYF	TRBD1	TRBJ2-7	TRBV7-2	-
TGTGCCAGCAGCCCCTATCCGCACGATACGGCTTTCTTT	CASSPYPHDTAFF	-	TRBJ1-1	TRBV11-2	-
TGCGCCAGCAGCCAAGATGCTAGCGGAAGCTCCTACGAGCAGTACTTC	CASSQDASGSSYEQYF	TRBD2	TRBJ2-7	TRBV4-1	-
TGTGCCAGCTCACCTCGGGCCACAGATACGCAGTATTTT	CASSPRATDTQYF	-	TRBJ2-3	TRBV18	once
TGCGCCAGCAGCTACGACAGGGTAGAGTCACCCCTCCACTTT	CASSYDRVESPLHF	TRBD1	TRBJ1-6	TRBV5-1	once
TGTGCCAGCTCACGGACTAGCGGACCCACAGATACGCAGTATTTT	CASSRTSGPTDTQYF	TRBD2	TRBJ2-3	TRBV18	-
TGTGCCAGCAGCTTAACCTCGGCAGATACGCAGTATTTT	CASSLTSADTQYF	-	TRBJ2-3	TRBV7-3	-
TGTGCCAGCTCACCGATTGACAGGAACACTGAAGCTTTCTTT	CASSPIDRNTEAFF	-	TRBJ1-1	TRBV18	-
TGTGCCAGTAGTAGTCGACAGGGGTCCAGCACAGATACGCAGTATTTT	CASSSRQGSSTDTQYF	TRBD1	TRBJ2-3	TRBV19	-
TGTGCCCCATCCGGACAGGGCCTGGTCGAGCAGTACTTC	CAPSGQGLVEQYF	TRBD1	TRBJ2-7	TRBV5-8	once
TGTGCCAGCAGCTTAACGGGGGGCCACACTGAAGCTTTCTTT	CASSLTGGHTEAFF	-	TRBJ1-1	TRBV7-3	-
TGTGCCAGCAGAACCCGTGTGACAGGGGATGACGAGCAGTACTTC	CASRTRVTGDDEQYF	TRBD1	TRBJ2-7	TRBV28	-
TGTGCCAGCAGTGAGTCGACTAGCGGACAAGAGACCCAGTACTTC	CASSESTSGQETQYF	TRBD2	TRBJ2-5	TRBV25-1	-
TGTGCCTGGAAGTTAGGAGGTGGAAACACCATATATTTT	CAWKLGGGNTIYF	-	TRBJ1-3	TRBV30	-
TGTGCCAGCAGCGCTGGGGGACGAATCTACACCGGGGAGCTGTTTTTT	CASSAGGRIYTGELFF	-	TRBJ2-2	TRBV9	-
TGCGCCAGCAGCCAATTTCTGGAAGCGTCCAAGCCTCGTAATGAAAAACTGTTTTTT	CASSQFLEASKPRNEKLFF	-	TRBJ1-4	TRBV4-3	-
TGTGCCAGCGCCGCAGGTCGCAAAGGGACTGAAGCTTTCTTT	CASAAGRKGTEAFF	-	TRBJ1-1	TRBV21-1	few
TGTGCCAGTAGTATAGAGGGGCGGGGATCACCCCTCCACTTT	CASSIEGRGSPLHF	-	TRBJ1-6	TRBV19	-
TGTGCCAGCAGTTGGGACGGGGTTACCTACGAGCAGTACTTC	CASSWDGVTYEQYF	-	TRBJ2-7	TRBV6-5	-
TGTGCCAGCAGTTACTCGTTGAGCTCCTATAATTCACCCCTCCACTTT	CASSYSLSSYNSPLHF	-	TRBJ1-6	TRBV6-5	-
TGCGCCAGCAGCTTGGAGGGGGCGTCCTACGAGCAGTACTTC	CASSLEGASYEQYF	TRBD1	TRBJ2-7	TRBV5-1	-
TGTGCCAGCTCACCCGGGGTTGGGGTTGACAGGGAGGCTTTCTTT	CASSPGVGVDREAFF	TRBD1	TRBJ1-1	TRBV18	-